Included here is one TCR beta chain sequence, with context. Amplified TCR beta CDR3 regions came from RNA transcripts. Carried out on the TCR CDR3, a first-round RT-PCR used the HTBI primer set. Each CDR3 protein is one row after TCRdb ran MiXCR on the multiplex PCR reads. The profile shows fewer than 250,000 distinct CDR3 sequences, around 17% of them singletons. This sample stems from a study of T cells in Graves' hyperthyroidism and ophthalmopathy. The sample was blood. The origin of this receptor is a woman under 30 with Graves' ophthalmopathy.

The DNA of the CDR3 is TGCGCCAGCAGCTTAGGACTAGCGGGGAAAACAGATACGCAGTATTTT. It is translated as CASSLGLAGKTDTQYF. The rearrangement uses TRBV5-1 and TRBJ2-3, with 12 bases that match TRBD2. V lost 2 bases, J lost 3 bases, and 4 bases stayed unmatched. The CDR3 sequence is 16 residues long. The V gene's germline CDR1 is SGHRS and CDR2 YFSETQ. Complete variable domain (other parts from reference TRBV5-1 and TRBJ2-3): KAGVTQTPRYLIKTRGQQVTLSCSPISGHRSVSWYQQTPGQGLQFLFEYFSETQRNKGNFPGRFSGRQFSNSRSEMNVSTLELGDSALYLCASSLGLAGKTDTQYFGPGTRLTVL.